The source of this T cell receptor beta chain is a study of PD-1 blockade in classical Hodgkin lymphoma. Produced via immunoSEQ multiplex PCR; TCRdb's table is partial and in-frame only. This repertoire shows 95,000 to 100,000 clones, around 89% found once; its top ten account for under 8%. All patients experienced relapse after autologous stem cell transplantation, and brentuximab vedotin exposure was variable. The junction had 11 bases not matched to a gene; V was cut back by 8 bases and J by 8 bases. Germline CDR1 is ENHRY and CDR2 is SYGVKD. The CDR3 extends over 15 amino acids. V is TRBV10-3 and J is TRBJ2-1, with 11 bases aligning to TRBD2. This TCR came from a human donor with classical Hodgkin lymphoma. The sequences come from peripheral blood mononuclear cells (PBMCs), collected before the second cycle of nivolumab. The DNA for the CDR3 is TGTGCCATCGCTCCTAGCGGGGGGATTTTCTATGAGCAGTTCTTC. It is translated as CAIAPSGGIFYEQFF.